This T cell receptor (beta chain) emerged from a study of metastatic and nonmetastatic thyroid tumors. Whole-study findings and limits: Benign nodules reportedly had significantly lower TCR beta diversity than malignant thyroid tumors in blood and tumor.

MiXCR reprocessed the PCR reads for TCRdb. The sample lists over 30,000 clones, around 18% occurring once. Ahead of thyroid surgery, no patient had received treatment of any kind. The CDR3 has 13 residues. V lost 5 bases, J lost 15 bases, and 20 bases lay in between. Looked up from germline, CDR1 is SGHVS and CDR2 is FQNEAQ. As for this clone: Its antigen is unknown. A much larger clone differs by one base, so this may be a read error.

The genes are TRBV7-8 and TRBJ2-1; D ambiguous. The sequencing input was tumor tissue. The TCR comes from a female donor with papillary thyroid cancer or a benign thyroid nodule (not recorded which). Some clones in this sample may be carry-over from other donors' samples. Here the CDR3 reads CASSLRQASILFF. In nucleotides, the CDR3 is TGTGCCAGCAGCCTGAGACAAGCCTCTATCCTGTTCTTC.